This T cell receptor beta chain stems from a study of Ad26.COV2.S vaccination and SARS-CoV-2 variants. Whole-study context: Donor got 5x10^10 or 1x10^11 viral particles of Ad26.COV2.S.

The treatment was: roughly 20 received Ad26.COV2.S at low or high dose, single or two shots; several received placebo; per-sample allocation not given. Samples came from day 63 after the first vaccine or placebo injection. An adult aged 18-55 years in Boston served as the donor. The study's findings and limits: Breadth, reportedly substantial, characterized the spike-specific CD8+ and CD4+ T cell responses after vaccination. Vaccine and placebo recipients had similar non-spike TCR breadth.

Deletions cut 3 bases from V and 8 bases from J, with 14 bases between. From germline, CDR1 is SGHVS and CDR2 FQNEAQ. This CDR3 is 14 amino acids long. TCRdb keeps only in-frame clones here, not all; method: immunoSEQ multiplex PCR. The repertoire includes 380,000 or so clones, under 90% of them detected once, and about 8% sits in the top ten. Turning to this clone: Antigen unknown.

The TCR originated in a person between 18 and 65 years old who received the Ad26.COV2.S COVID-19 vaccine or a placebo. The chain is built from TRBV7-8 and TRBJ2-1, with D maybe TRBD2 (6 bases). The sample in question was peripheral blood, obtained in a trial of Ad26.COV2.S vaccine versus placebo. CDR3 bases: TGTGCCAGCAGCTTCGGGCGGGGCAAGGATGAGCAGTTCTTC. It yields the protein CASSFGRGKDEQFF.